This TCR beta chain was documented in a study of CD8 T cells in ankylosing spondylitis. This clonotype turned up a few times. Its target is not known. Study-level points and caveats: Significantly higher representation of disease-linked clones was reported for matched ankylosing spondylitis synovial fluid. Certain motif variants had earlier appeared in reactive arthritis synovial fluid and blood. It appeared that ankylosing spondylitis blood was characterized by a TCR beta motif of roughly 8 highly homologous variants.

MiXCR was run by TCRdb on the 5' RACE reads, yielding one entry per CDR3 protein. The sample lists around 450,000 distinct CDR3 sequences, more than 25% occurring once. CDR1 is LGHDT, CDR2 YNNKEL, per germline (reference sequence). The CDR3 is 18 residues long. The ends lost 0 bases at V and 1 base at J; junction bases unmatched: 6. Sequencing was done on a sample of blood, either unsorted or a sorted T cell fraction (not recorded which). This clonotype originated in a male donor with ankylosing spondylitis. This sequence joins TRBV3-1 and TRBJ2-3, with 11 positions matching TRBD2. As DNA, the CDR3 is TGTGCCAGCAGCCAAGAGGCTAGCGGGAGGAATCGCACAGATACGCAGTATTTT. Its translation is CASSQEASGRNRTDTQYF.